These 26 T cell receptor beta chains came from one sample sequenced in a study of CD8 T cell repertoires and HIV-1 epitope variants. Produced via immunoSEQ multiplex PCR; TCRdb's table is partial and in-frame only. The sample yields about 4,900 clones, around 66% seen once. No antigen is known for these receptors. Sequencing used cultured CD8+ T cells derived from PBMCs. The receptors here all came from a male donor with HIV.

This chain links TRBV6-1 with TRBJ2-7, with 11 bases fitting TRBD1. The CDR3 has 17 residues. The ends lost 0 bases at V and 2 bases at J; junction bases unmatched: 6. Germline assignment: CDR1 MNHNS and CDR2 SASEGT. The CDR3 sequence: CASSEAGTGGSPYEQYF. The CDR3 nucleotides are TGTGCCAGCAGTGAAGCTGGGACAGGGGGTAGTCCCTACGAGCAGTACTTC.

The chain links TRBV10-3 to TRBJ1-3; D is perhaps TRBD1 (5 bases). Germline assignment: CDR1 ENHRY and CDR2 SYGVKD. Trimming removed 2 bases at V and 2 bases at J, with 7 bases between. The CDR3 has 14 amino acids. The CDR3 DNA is TGTGCCATCAGTGAGAAAGGGGCTGGAAACACCATATATTTT. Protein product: CAISEKGAGNTIYF.

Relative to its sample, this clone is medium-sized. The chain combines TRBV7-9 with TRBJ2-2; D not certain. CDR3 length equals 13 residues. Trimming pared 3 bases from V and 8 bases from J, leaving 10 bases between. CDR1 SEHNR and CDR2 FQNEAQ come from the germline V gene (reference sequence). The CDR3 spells CASSLKSSGELFF. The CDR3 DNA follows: TGTGCCAGCAGCTTGAAGAGTTCTGGGGAGCTGTTTTTT.

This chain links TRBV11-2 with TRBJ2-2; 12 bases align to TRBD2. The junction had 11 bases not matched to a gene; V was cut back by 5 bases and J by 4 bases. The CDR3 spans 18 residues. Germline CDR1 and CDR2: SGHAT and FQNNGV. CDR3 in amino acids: CASSLTSGRTPGTGELFF. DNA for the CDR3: TGTGCCAGCAGCCTCACTAGCGGGAGGACCCCGGGCACCGGGGAGCTGTTTTTT.

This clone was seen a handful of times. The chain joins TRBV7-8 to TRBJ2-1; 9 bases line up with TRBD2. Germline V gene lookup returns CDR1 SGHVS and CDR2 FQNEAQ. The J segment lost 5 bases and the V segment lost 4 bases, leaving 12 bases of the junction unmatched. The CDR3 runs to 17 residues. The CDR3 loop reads CASSSSFWTSVNNEQFF. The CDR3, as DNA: TGTGCCAGCAGCTCTAGCTTCTGGACTAGCGTAAACAATGAGCAGTTCTTC.

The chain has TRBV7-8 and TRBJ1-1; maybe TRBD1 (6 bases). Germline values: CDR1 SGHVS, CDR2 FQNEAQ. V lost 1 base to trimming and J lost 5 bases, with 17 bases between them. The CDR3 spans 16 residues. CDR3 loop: CASSLEGPERGTEAFF. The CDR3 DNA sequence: TGTGCCAGCAGCTTAGAGGGACCCGAGAGGGGGACTGAAGCTTTCTTT.

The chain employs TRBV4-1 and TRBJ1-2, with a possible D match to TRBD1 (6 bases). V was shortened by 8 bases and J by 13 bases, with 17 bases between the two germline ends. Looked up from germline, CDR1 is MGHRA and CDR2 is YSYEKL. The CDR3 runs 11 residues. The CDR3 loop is CASGGGGFVTF. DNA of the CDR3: TGCGCCAGCGGAGGGGGGGGGTTCGTCACCTTC.

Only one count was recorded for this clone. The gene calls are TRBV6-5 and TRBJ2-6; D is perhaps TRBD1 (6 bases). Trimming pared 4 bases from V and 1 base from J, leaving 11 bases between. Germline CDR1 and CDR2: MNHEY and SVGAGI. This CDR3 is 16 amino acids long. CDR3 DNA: TGTGCCAGCAGTTCCGGGACACCTTCTGGGGCCAACGTCCTGACTTTC. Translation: CASSSGTPSGANVLTF.

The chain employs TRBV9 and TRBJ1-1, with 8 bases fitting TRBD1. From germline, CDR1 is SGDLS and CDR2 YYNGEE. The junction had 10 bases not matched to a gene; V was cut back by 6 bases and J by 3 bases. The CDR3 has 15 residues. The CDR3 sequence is CASTPRGQGDTEAFF. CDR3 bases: TGTGCCAGCACCCCAAGAGGACAGGGAGACACTGAAGCTTTCTTT.

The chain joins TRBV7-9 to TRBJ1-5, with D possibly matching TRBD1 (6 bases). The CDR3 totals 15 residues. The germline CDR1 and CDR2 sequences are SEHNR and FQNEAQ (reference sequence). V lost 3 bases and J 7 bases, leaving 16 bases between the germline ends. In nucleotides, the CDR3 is TGTGCCAGCAGCTTGGATGGGGGCCGAGACCAGCCCCAGCATTTT. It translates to CASSLDGGRDQPQHF.

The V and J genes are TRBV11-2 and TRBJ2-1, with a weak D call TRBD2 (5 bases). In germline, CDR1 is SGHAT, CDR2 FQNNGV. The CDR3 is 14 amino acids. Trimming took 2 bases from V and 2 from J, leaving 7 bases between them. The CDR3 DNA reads TGTGCCAGCAGCTTATCGAGGGCCTACAATGAGCAGTTCTTC. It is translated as CASSLSRAYNEQFF.

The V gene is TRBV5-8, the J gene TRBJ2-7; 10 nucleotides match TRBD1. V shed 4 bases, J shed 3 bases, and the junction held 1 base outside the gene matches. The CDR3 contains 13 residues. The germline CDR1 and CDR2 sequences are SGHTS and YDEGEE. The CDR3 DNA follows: TGTGCCAGCAGCCGGGACAGGGGCTACGAGCAGTACTTC. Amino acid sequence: CASSRDRGYEQYF.

The CDR3 loop reads CASSLNSNQPQHF. The CDR3 DNA follows: TGTGCCAGCAGCTTAAATAGCAATCAGCCCCAGCATTTT. The V gene is TRBV7-6, the J gene TRBJ1-5; D not certain. The length of the CDR3 is 13 residues. Trimming pared 2 bases from V and 0 bases from J, leaving 2 bases between. Germline-derived CDR1 and CDR2 are SGHVS and FNYEAQ.

In DNA form, the CDR3 reads TGTGCCAGCAGTGAGTTTCAGGGGCAGGACACCGGGGAGCTGTTTTTT. Translation: CASSEFQGQDTGELFF. This chain connects TRBV2 to TRBJ2-2, with D possibly being TRBD1 (6 bases). In germline, CDR1 is SNHLY, CDR2 FYNNEI. The CDR3 is made up of 16 amino acids. V shed 3 bases and J shed 3 bases, with 14 bases lying between them.

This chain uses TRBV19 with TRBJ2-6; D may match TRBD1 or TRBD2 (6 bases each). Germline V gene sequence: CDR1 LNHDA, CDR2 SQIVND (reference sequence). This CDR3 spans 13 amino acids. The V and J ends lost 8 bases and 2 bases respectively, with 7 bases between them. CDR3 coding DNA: TGTGCCAGTGGGGGGCCTGGGGCCAACGTCCTGACTTTC. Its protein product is CASGGPGANVLTF. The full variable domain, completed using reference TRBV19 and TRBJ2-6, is DGGITQSPKYLFRKEGQNVTLSCEQNLNHDAMYWYRQDPGQGLRLIYYSQIVNDFQKGDIAEGYSVSREKKESFPLTVTSAQKNPTAFYLCASGGPGANVLTFGAGSRLTVL.

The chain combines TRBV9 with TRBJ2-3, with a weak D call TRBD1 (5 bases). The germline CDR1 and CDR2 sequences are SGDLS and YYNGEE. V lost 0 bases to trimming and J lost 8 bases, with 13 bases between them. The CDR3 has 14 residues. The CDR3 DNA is TGTGCCAGCAGCGTAGAGATTAGCAGGGCTACGCAGTATTTT. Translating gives CASSVEISRATQYF.

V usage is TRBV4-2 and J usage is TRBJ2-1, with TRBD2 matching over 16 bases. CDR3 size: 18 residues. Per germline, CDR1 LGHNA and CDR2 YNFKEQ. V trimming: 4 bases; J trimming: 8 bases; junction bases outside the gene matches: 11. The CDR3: CASSPRGTSGGAGDEQFF. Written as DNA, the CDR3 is TGTGCCAGCAGCCCCCGGGGGACTAGCGGGGGGGCTGGCGATGAGCAGTTCTTC.

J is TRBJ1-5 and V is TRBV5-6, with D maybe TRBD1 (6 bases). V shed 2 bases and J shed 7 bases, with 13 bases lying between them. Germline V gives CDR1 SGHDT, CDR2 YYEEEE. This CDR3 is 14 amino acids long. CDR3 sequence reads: CASSFRGGRQPQHF. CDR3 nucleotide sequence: TGTGCCAGCAGCTTTAGGGGGGGGCGGCAGCCCCAGCATTTT.

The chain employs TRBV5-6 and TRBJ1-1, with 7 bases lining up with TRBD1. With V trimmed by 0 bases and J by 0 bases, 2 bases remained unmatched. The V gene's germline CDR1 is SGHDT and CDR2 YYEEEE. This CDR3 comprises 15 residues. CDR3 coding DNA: TGTGCCAGCAGCTTGGCGGGACAGATGAACACTGAAGCTTTCTTT. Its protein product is CASSLAGQMNTEAFF.

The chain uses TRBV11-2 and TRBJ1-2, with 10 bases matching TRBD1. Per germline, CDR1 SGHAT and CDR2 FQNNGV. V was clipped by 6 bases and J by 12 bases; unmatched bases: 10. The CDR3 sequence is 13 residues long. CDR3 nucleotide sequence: TGTGCCAGCAGACCTACCGGGACAGGGGAGAACACCTTC. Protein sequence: CASRPTGTGENTF.

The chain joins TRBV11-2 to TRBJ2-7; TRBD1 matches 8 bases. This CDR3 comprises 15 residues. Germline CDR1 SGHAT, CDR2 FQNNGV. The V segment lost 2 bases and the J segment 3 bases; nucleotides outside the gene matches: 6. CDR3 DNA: TGTGCCAGCAGCTTAAGCGCCGGGACAGGCTACGAGCAGTACTTC. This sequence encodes CASSLSAGTGYEQYF.

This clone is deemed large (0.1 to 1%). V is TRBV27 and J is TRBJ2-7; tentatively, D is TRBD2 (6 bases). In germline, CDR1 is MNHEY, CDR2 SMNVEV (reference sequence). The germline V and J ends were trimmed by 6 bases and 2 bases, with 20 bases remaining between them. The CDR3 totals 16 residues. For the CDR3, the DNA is TGTGCCAGCAGCTTAACCTCAGGGACTTTCGCCTACGAGCAGTACTTC. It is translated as CASSLTSGTFAYEQYF.

In DNA form, the CDR3 reads TGTGCCAGTAGTCCCTTTCCCGGACCTTCCTACGAGCAGTACTTC. Translation gives CASSPFPGPSYEQYF. This chain joins TRBV19 and TRBJ2-7; no definite D call. The CDR3 length is 15 residues. With 5 bases removed from V and 1 base from J, the gap between germline ends came to 15 bases. CDR1 LNHDA and CDR2 SQIVND come from the germline V gene (reference sequence).

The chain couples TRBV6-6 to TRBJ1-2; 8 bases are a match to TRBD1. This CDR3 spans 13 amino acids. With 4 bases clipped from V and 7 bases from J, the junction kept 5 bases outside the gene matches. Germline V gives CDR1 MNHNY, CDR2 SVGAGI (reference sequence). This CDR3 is CASSLQGDGGYTF. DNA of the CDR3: TGTGCCAGCAGTTTACAGGGGGACGGTGGCTACACCTTC.

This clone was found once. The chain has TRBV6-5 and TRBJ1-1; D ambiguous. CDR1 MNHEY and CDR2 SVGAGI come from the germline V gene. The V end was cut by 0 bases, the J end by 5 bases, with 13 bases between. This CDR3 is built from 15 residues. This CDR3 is CASSYSRSGGTEAFF. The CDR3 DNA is TGTGCCAGCAGTTACTCGCGGTCGGGAGGAACTGAAGCTTTCTTT.

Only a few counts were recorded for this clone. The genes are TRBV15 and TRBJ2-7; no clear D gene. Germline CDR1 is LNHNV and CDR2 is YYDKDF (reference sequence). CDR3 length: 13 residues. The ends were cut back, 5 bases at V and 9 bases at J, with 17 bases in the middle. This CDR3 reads CATSRSSQAWQYF. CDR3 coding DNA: TGTGCCACCAGCCGGTCCTCTCAAGCCTGGCAGTACTTC.